One and the same sample provided the 26 T cell receptor beta chains below, sequenced in a study of blood T cell repertoires in COVID-19. TCRdb's table, derived via immunoSEQ multiplex PCR, lists solely in-frame clones and lacks some. The sample shows about 140,000 clones, 88% of them seen only once. Sequencing input: peripheral blood. The receptors stem from a man aged 50 to 60 with active or convalescent COVID-19.

The chain uses TRBV2 and TRBJ1-6, with unresolved D. Between the trimmed V and J ends, which lost 1 base and 6 bases, there was a span of 7 bases. CDR1 SNHLY and CDR2 FYNNEI come from the germline V gene. This CDR3 is built from 14 residues. The CDR3 region is CASSEGLFNSPLHF. In DNA form, the CDR3 reads TGTGCCAGCAGTGAAGGTCTGTTTAATTCACCCCTCCACTTT.

A single count supports this clone. This chain links TRBV19 with TRBJ2-7, with 10 bases aligning to TRBD1. The J segment lost 6 bases and the V segment lost 5 bases, leaving 7 bases of the junction unmatched. The germline V gene has CDR1 LNHDA and CDR2 SQIVND (reference sequence). The CDR3 has 14 amino acids. The DNA of the CDR3 is TGTGCCAGTAGTCGACGACAGGGGGCTGGCGAGCAGTACTTC. As protein: CASSRRQGAGEQYF.

The rearrangement links TRBV5-1 to TRBJ1-4, with 8 positions matching TRBD1. V lost 4 bases, J lost 8 bases, and 7 bases stayed unmatched. The CDR3 contains 14 residues. The germline CDR1 and CDR2 sequences are SGHRS and YFSETQ. CDR3 DNA: TGCGCCAGCAGCCCGGACAGGGAGAAAGAAAAACTGTTTTTT. It encodes CASSPDREKEKLFF.

The V call is TRBV28, the J call TRBJ2-7; tentative D call: TRBD1 (6 bases). V was cut by 6 bases and J by 3 bases, with 6 bases left in between. Germline loops: CDR1 MDHEN, CDR2 SYDVKM. The CDR3 extends over 11 amino acids. The CDR3 sequence is CASRQGYEQYF. The DNA for the CDR3 is TGTGCCAGCAGACAGGGCTACGAGCAGTACTTC. The full variable domain, its missing parts supplied by reference TRBV28 and TRBJ2-7, is DVKVTQSSRYLVKRTGEKVFLECVQDMDHENMFWYRQDPGLGLRLIYFSYDVKMKEKGDIPEGYSVSREKKERFSLILESASTNQTSMYLCASRQGYEQYFGPGTRLTVT.

The V and J genes are TRBV30 and TRBJ1-4, with D possibly being TRBD1 (6 bases). Per the germline V gene, CDR1 is GTSNPN and CDR2 is SVGIG (reference sequence). The CDR3 totals 14 residues. Trimming pared 0 bases from V and 4 bases from J, leaving 9 bases between. The DNA for the CDR3 is TGTGCCTGGAGTGTGAGAGGGGGTAATGAAAAACTGTTTTTT. As protein: CAWSVRGGNEKLFF.

The chain has TRBV27 and TRBJ2-3, with D maybe TRBD2 (5 bases). Per germline, CDR1 MNHEY and CDR2 SMNVEV (reference sequence). The V end was cut by 0 bases, the J end by 6 bases, with 10 bases between. This CDR3 has 14 amino acids. Written as DNA, the CDR3 is TGTGCCAGCAGTTTATCCTTTGAGGGCGATACGCAGTATTTT. This gives the protein CASSLSFEGDTQYF.

This clone was found a few times. This rearrangement joins TRBV6-5 to TRBJ2-6; tentative D call: TRBD1 (5 bases). V dropped 6 bases and J dropped 0 bases, with 9 bases sitting between them. This CDR3 has 15 amino acids. From germline, CDR1 is MNHEY and CDR2 SVGAGI. The CDR3 bases are TGTGCCAGCAGCTTAGACAGCTCTGGGGCCAACGTCCTGACTTTC. It specifies CASSLDSSGANVLTF.

The chain couples TRBV27 to TRBJ2-2, with 8 bases aligning to TRBD1. Germline loops: CDR1 MNHEY, CDR2 SMNVEV (reference sequence). The CDR3 sequence is 17 residues long. With V trimmed by 1 base and J by 1 base, 5 bases remained unmatched. This CDR3 is CASSLWRRGQNTGELFF. As DNA, the CDR3 is TGTGCCAGCAGTTTATGGCGCAGGGGGCAGAACACCGGGGAGCTGTTTTTT.

The V gene is TRBV28, the J gene TRBJ1-2; 7 bases match TRBD1. Unmatched junction bases numbered 17, after V lost 6 bases and J lost 4 bases. The length of the CDR3 is 17 residues. Germline CDR1 is MDHEN and CDR2 is SYDVKM. The CDR3 protein is CASRPGEGGPSSYGYTF. The CDR3 nucleotides are TGTGCCAGCAGGCCGGGAGAAGGGGGCCCTTCGAGCTATGGCTACACCTTC.

The rearrangement uses TRBV18 and TRBJ2-2; a weak D match, TRBD1 (5 bases). The CDR3 loop spans 15 amino acids. Germline V lookup: CDR1 KGHSH, CDR2 LQKENI. Deletions cut 3 bases from V and 6 bases from J, with 14 bases between. CDR3: CASSPVQGPAGELFF. For the CDR3, the DNA is TGTGCCAGCTCACCGGTCCAGGGTCCGGCCGGGGAGCTGTTTTTT.

The chain has TRBV5-5 and TRBJ1-1, with 8 bases fitting TRBD1. The length of the CDR3 is 15 residues. Germline trimming cut 5 bases from V and 0 bases from J; bases unmatched to any gene: 6. The germline CDR1 and CDR2 sequences are SGHKS and YYEKEE (reference sequence). The CDR3 sequence is CASRGQDRVNTEAFF. The CDR3, as DNA: TGTGCCAGCAGGGGCCAGGACAGGGTGAACACTGAAGCTTTCTTT.

The genes are TRBV18 and TRBJ2-2; D uncertain. The germline V gene encodes CDR1 KGHSH and CDR2 LQKENI. The V and J ends lost 2 bases and 8 bases respectively, with 9 bases between them. The CDR3 length is 13 residues. The CDR3 loop is CASSPSVRGELFF. Written as DNA, the CDR3 is TGTGCCAGCTCACCATCCGTGAGAGGGGAGCTGTTTTTT.

The chain carries TRBV6-6 and TRBJ2-1, with 12 positions matching TRBD2. The germline V gene has CDR1 MNHNY and CDR2 SVGAGI (reference sequence). With 6 bases clipped from V and 0 bases from J, the junction kept 15 bases outside the gene matches. The CDR3 loop spans 20 amino acids. CDR3 coding DNA: TGTGCCAGCAGCCCCCGACTAGCGGGAGTCAACTGGGACTCCTACAATGAGCAGTTCTTC. As protein: CASSPRLAGVNWDSYNEQFF.

This clone was seen only once. This sequence joins TRBV28 and TRBJ1-6; D is ambiguous. This CDR3 has 15 amino acids. CDR1 is MDHEN, CDR2 SYDVKM, per germline. V dropped 5 bases and J dropped 10 bases, with 18 bases sitting between them. CDR3 sequence: CASSPAASSGSPLHF. CDR3 coding DNA: TGTGCCAGCAGTCCCGCGGCGTCCTCCGGGTCACCCCTCCACTTT.

The rearrangement uses TRBV11-2 and TRBJ2-7; D is perhaps TRBD2 (6 bases). Trimming pared 1 base from V and 0 bases from J, leaving 10 bases between. Germline values: CDR1 SGHAT, CDR2 FQNNGV. The length of the CDR3 is 15 residues. DNA for the CDR3: TGTGCCAGCAGCTTAGTTAGCGGATTCTCCTACGAGCAGTACTTC. It translates to CASSLVSGFSYEQYF. The full variable domain, completed using reference TRBV11-2 and TRBJ2-7, is EAGVAQSPRYKIIEKRQSVAFWCNPISGHATLYWYQQILGQGPKLLIQFQNNGVVDDSQLPKDRFSAERLKGVDSTLKIQPAKLEDSAVYLCASSLVSGFSYEQYFGPGTRLTVT.

The chain employs TRBV24-1 and TRBJ2-1; 9 positions agree with TRBD2. The V and J ends lost 5 bases and 5 bases, in that order; junction bases with no gene match: 12. This CDR3 has 17 residues. Germline V lookup: CDR1 KGHDR, CDR2 SFDVKD. CDR3 nucleotides: TGTGCCACCAGTGGTAGGCTAATAGCGGGGGCCGACAATGAGCAGTTCTTC. This codes for CATSGRLIAGADNEQFF.

The chain carries TRBV28 and TRBJ1-6; possible D gene TRBD1, 6 bases. Trimming shortened V by 6 bases and J by 7 bases, and 13 bases separated the two germline ends. This CDR3 comprises 14 residues. CDR1 and CDR2 (germline): MDHEN, SYDVKM. Written as DNA, the CDR3 is TGTGCCAGCAGCAAGACACAGGGAAATTCACCCCTCCACTTT. It translates to CASSKTQGNSPLHF.

The V and J genes are TRBV7-2 and TRBJ2-2, with TRBD2 identical over 16 bases. V lost 3 bases and J lost 3; bases outside the gene matches: 7. The germline gives CDR1 SGHTA, CDR2 FQGNSA. This CDR3 has 19 amino acids. CDR3 amino acids: CASSLGLAGGPGYTGELFF. The CDR3 DNA sequence: TGTGCCAGCAGCTTGGGACTAGCGGGAGGGCCGGGCTACACCGGGGAGCTGTTTTTT. The full variable domain, with the rest looked up from reference TRBV7-2 and TRBJ2-2, is GAGVSQSPSNKVTEKGKDVELRCDPISGHTALYWYRQSLGQGLEFLIYFQGNSAPDKSGLPSDRFSAERTGGSVSTLTIQRTQQEDSAVYLCASSLGLAGGPGYTGELFFGEGSRLTVL.

The V and J genes are TRBV6-5 and TRBJ1-1; no clear D. V gave up 0 bases and J gave up 6 bases, with 8 bases separating them. This CDR3 comprises 13 residues. CDR1 is MNHEY and CDR2 is SVGAGI in the germline V gene. The CDR3 region is CASSYSTGSEAFF. CDR3 sequence (DNA): TGTGCCAGCAGTTACTCGACCGGGTCTGAAGCTTTCTTT.

This clone was observed a handful of times. The gene calls are TRBV6-5 and TRBJ2-2, with D possibly matching TRBD1 (6 bases). Trimming removed 10 bases from V and 4 bases from J, with 16 bases in between. This CDR3 has 14 residues. Per germline, CDR1 MNHEY and CDR2 SVGAGI. The CDR3 DNA reads as TGTGCCACCTCTTACAGGGTAATCACCGGGGAGCTGTTTTTT. Translated: CATSYRVITGELFF.

This clone was seen only once. The chain combines TRBV18 with TRBJ2-4; tentative D call: TRBD2 (6 bases). The V gene lost 2 bases and the J gene lost 0 bases, with 23 bases spanning the gap. This CDR3 has 20 amino acids. Germline V gene lookup returns CDR1 KGHSH and CDR2 LQKENI. The CDR3 protein is CASSPISPHGGPLAKNIQYF. For the CDR3, the DNA is TGTGCCAGCTCACCAATATCGCCCCACGGAGGGCCGCTAGCCAAAAACATTCAGTACTTC.

This chain uses TRBV4-2 with TRBJ2-7; a possible D gene is TRBD2 (6 bases). Trimming took off 4 bases at V and 1 base at J, with 11 bases between the two ends. Germline values: CDR1 LGHNA, CDR2 YNFKEQ. The CDR3 is 14 amino acids. The CDR3 DNA sequence: TGTGCCAGCAGCCGAGCCGGGACTTCCTACGAGCAGTACTTC. It encodes CASSRAGTSYEQYF.

This clone has a single count. The gene calls are TRBV9 and TRBJ2-5; 14 bases align to TRBD2. Germline-derived CDR1 and CDR2 are SGDLS and YYNGEE. This CDR3 region has 16 residues. V was pared by 0 bases and J by 5 bases, with 3 bases of the junction left unmatched. CDR3 in amino acids: CASSVGGTSGSETQYF. Written as DNA, the CDR3 is TGTGCCAGCAGCGTAGGTGGGACTAGCGGGAGTGAGACCCAGTACTTC.

The V gene is TRBV10-3, the J gene TRBJ2-1; 8 nucleotides match TRBD2. Looked up from germline, CDR1 is ENHRY and CDR2 is SYGVKD. This CDR3 has 15 residues. The V and J ends lost 0 bases and 3 bases, in that order; junction bases with no gene match: 1. CDR3 in amino acids: CAISESSGIYNEQFF. The CDR3 DNA is TGTGCCATCAGTGAGTCTAGCGGGATCTACAATGAGCAGTTCTTC.

The gene calls are TRBV28 and TRBJ1-2; D unclear. This CDR3 has 14 amino acids. CDR1 is MDHEN, CDR2 SYDVKM, per germline. V dropped 5 bases and J dropped 0 bases, with 10 bases sitting between them. The CDR3 spells CASSLGRSNYGYTF. The CDR3 DNA reads TGTGCCAGCAGTCTAGGCCGGTCTAACTATGGCTACACCTTC.

In this sample, this clone turned up once. This sequence joins TRBV2 and TRBJ1-4; no firm D call. CDR1 and CDR2 (germline): SNHLY, FYNNEI. CDR3 size: 15 residues. The ends were cut back, 7 bases at V and 0 bases at J, with 12 bases in the middle. The CDR3 sequence: CASTASTSTNEKLFF. The CDR3 bases are TGTGCCAGCACTGCGAGCACCTCAACTAATGAAAAACTGTTTTTT.